The rows below give T cell receptor beta chains drawn from one sample of a study of vaccination effects on CD4 cells after COVID-19. Measured with immunoSEQ multiplex PCR; TCRdb has only the in-frame clones, and not every one. The repertoire consists of about 24,000 clones, with roughly 80% occurring once and the leading ten covering around 25%. Antigens of these TCRs are unknown. Specimen: CD4+ T cells from PBMCs cultured with HCoV-NL63 spike peptides, collected after COVID-19 vaccination. These receptors all come from a human donor who received a COVID-19 vaccine. The conserved cysteine and the conserved F or W are not part of the CDR3 here. Clone size is shown for a subset of rows, as once, few, many or a class of expanded clone.

CDR3aa,abundance,v_gene,j_gene
ASSLAASGGTDTQY,.,TRBV11-3,TRBJ2-3
ASSFRQGFGEQY,few,TRBV5-1,TRBJ2-7
SVEGQGAAYEQY,.,TRBV29-1,TRBJ2-7
ASSSLHGEDPYEQY,.,TRBV28,TRBJ2-7
SARRYGYT,.,TRBV20-1,TRBJ1-2
ASSQFPGREAF,.,TRBV3-1/TRBV3-2,TRBJ1-1
ASSQNGLGGTDTQY,.,TRBV3-1/TRBV3-2,TRBJ2-3
ASSPTPWGDTEAF,.,TRBV28,TRBJ1-1
ATSRDSYGTYEQY,.,TRBV15,TRBJ2-7
ASSMVGIGQPQH,few,TRBV19,TRBJ1-5
ASTYRDPGRSPLH,.,TRBV19,TRBJ1-6
ASSPLASGRTTDTQY,.,TRBV19,TRBJ2-3
SASRGVPEAF,once,TRBV20-1,TRBJ1-1
ASSWPRTGSWGNQPQH,.,TRBV6-2/TRBV6-3,TRBJ1-5
ASSSTLRGEAEKLF,.,TRBV5-5,TRBJ1-4
ASSLADRAIYGYT,.,TRBV7-8,TRBJ1-2
ASTLPVHSGNTIY,.,TRBV19,TRBJ1-3
ASSLEYGGGTEAF,.,TRBV5-1,TRBJ1-1
SARGVGEQF,.,TRBV20-1,TRBJ2-1
SAGDSYGYT,.,TRBV20-1,TRBJ1-2